A single sample gave rise to the 22 T cell receptor beta chains below, sequenced in a study of cytomegalovirus exposure and HLA in healthy donors. Clones were read by immunoSEQ multiplex PCR, and TCRdb kept only the in-frame ones, dropping some. The sample holds roughly 60,000 clones; 95% to 96% are singletons and the top ten take 0.9% to 1%. The sequencing input was PBMCs. These receptors all come from a man younger than 30 in good health and CMV-seronegative.

This clone came up a few times. The chain joins TRBV7-9 to TRBJ2-2; 7 nucleotides line up with TRBD2. V lost 5 bases to trimming and J lost 7 bases; unmatched junction nucleotides: 4. CDR1 is SEHNR, CDR2 FQNEAQ, per germline (reference sequence). This CDR3 region has 13 residues. For the CDR3, the DNA is TGTGCCAGCAGCCTGGGGGGGTTCGGGGAGCTGTTTTTT. It is translated as CASSLGGFGELFF. Based on the CDR3 plus reference TRBV7-9 and TRBJ2-2, the full variable domain is DTGVSQNPRHKITKRGQNVTFRCDPISEHNRLYWYRQTLGQGPEFLTYFQNEAQLEKSRLLSDRFSAERPKGSFSTLEIQRTEQGDSAMYLCASSLGGFGELFFGEGSRLTVL.

The V and J genes are TRBV7-9 and TRBJ2-5; D call uncertain. Trimming removed 4 bases from V and 3 bases from J, with 3 bases in between. The CDR3 loop spans 11 amino acids. CDR1 and CDR2 from the germline V gene are SEHNR and FQNEAQ (reference sequence). The chain's CDR3 is CASSSEETQYF. The CDR3 nucleotides read TGTGCCAGCAGCTCCGAAGAGACCCAGTACTTC.

The chain has TRBV30 and TRBJ2-3; D uncertain. Trimming took off 4 bases at V and 0 bases at J, with 8 bases between the two ends. Germline V gene lookup returns CDR1 GTSNPN and CDR2 SVGIG (reference sequence). The CDR3 runs to 13 residues. This CDR3 reads CAWTPTSTDTQYF. For the CDR3, the DNA is TGTGCCTGGACGCCTACCAGCACAGATACGCAGTATTTT.

This sequence joins TRBV6-5 and TRBJ2-2, with 9 bases lining up with TRBD1. The length of the CDR3 is 14 residues. Germline V gene sequence: CDR1 MNHEY, CDR2 SVGAGI. V shed 6 bases and J 3 bases; nucleotides not matched to a gene: 2. DNA of the CDR3: TGTGCCAGCAGGGACAGGGGCTACACCGGGGAGCTGTTTTTT. It translates to CASRDRGYTGELFF.

This rearrangement joins TRBV6-1 to TRBJ2-5; perhaps TRBD2 as D (5 bases). The length of the CDR3 is 15 residues. Germline values: CDR1 MNHNS, CDR2 SASEGT. Trimming removed 1 base at V and 9 bases at J, with 18 bases between. The CDR3 coding sequence is TGTGCCAGCAGTGAAGGTTACCTCACCGCAGCGGCCCAGTACTTC. Amino acids: CASSEGYLTAAAQYF.

The genes are TRBV9 and TRBJ2-1; 14 nucleotides align to TRBD2. Germline CDR1 reads SGDLS; CDR2 reads YYNGEE. The CDR3 is made up of 15 amino acids. The V gene end was trimmed by 3 bases and the J gene end by 6 bases; junction bases not matched to a gene: 2. This CDR3 reads CASSAGLAGGNEQFF. DNA of the CDR3: TGTGCCAGCAGCGCAGGACTAGCGGGAGGCAATGAGCAGTTCTTC.

The rearrangement links TRBV27 to TRBJ1-4; TRBD1 agrees at 9 bases. The junction had 7 bases not matched to a gene; V was cut back by 6 bases and J by 5 bases. The V gene's germline CDR1 is MNHEY and CDR2 SMNVEV (reference sequence). The CDR3 runs to 15 residues. The CDR3 nucleotides are TGTGCCAGCAGCGCGTCCGGGACAGGGAATGAAAAACTGTTTTTT. This encodes CASSASGTGNEKLFF.

The V call is TRBV28, the J call TRBJ1-1; possible D gene TRBD1, 5 bases. Trimming left V 5 bases short and J 2 bases short, with 12 bases between. This CDR3 has 14 amino acids. Germline V lookup: CDR1 MDHEN, CDR2 SYDVKM. CDR3 protein: CASSAQAENTEAFF. CDR3 in DNA: TGTGCCAGCAGTGCACAGGCCGAAAACACTGAAGCTTTCTTT.

The chain carries TRBV28 and TRBJ1-4; 7 bases map to TRBD1. Trimming at V came to 1 base and at J to 8 bases, leaving 10 bases not matched to a gene. The CDR3 runs 16 residues. Germline-derived CDR1 and CDR2 are MDHEN and SYDVKM. CDR3 sequence reads: CASSLLEGGLGEKLFF. The CDR3 nucleotides are TGTGCCAGCAGTTTATTAGAAGGGGGCCTAGGAGAAAAACTGTTTTTT.

The chain combines TRBV7-2 with TRBJ2-3; tentative D call: TRBD2 (5 bases). In germline, CDR1 is SGHTA, CDR2 FQGNSA. Trimming took 1 base from V and 1 from J, leaving 15 bases between them. CDR3 length equals 17 residues. The CDR3 coding sequence is TGTGCCAGCAGCTTAGAGCTTGGCGGGCCCGGCACAGATACGCAGTATTTT. Translated, it gives CASSLELGGPGTDTQYF.

V gene TRBV10-1 combines with J gene TRBJ2-3, with TRBD1 as a possible D gene (5 bases). Per the germline V gene, CDR1 is WNHNN and CDR2 is SYGVQD (reference sequence). V lost 3 bases, J lost 4 bases, and 8 bases lay in between. The CDR3 totals 13 residues. CDR3 region: CASSDRVADTQYF. CDR3 in DNA: TGCGCCAGCAGTGACAGGGTCGCAGATACGCAGTATTTT.

In the case of this clone: In the same sample, other DNA sequences code for this CDR3. V and J are TRBV18 and TRBJ2-6; D is uncertain. The CDR3 is made up of 15 amino acids. Germline lookup yields CDR1 KGHSH and CDR2 LQKENI. V lost 2 bases and J lost 0, with 5 bases in between. CDR3 bases: TGTGCCAGCTCACCAACAAGCTCTGGGGCCAACGTCCTGACTTTC. Translation gives CASSPTSSGANVLTF.

This chain connects TRBV2 to TRBJ1-4, with 8 bases lining up with TRBD1. CDR1 is SNHLY and CDR2 is FYNNEI in the germline V gene. The ends lost 3 bases at V and 8 bases at J; junction bases unmatched: 8. CDR3 length: 15 residues. CDR3 region: CASSDRTRTGEKLFF. CDR3 sequence (DNA): TGTGCCAGCAGTGACCGGACCAGGACAGGGGAAAAACTGTTTTTT. Drawing the rest from reference TRBV2 and TRBJ1-4, the complete variable domain is EPEVTQTPSHQVTQMGQEVILRCVPISNHLYFYWYRQILGQKVEFLVSFYNNEISEKSEIFDDQFSVERPDGSNFTLKIRSTKLEDSAMYFCASSDRTRTGEKLFFGSGTQLSVL.

This chain uses TRBV27 with TRBJ2-5; 9 nucleotides match TRBD1. V lost 5 bases and J lost 4; bases outside the gene matches: 8. Germline V gene lookup returns CDR1 MNHEY and CDR2 SMNVEV (reference sequence). The CDR3 spans 15 residues. The CDR3 bases are TGTGCCAGCAGTACAAAGGGACAGGGTGCAGAGACCCAGTACTTC. Translating it yields CASSTKGQGAETQYF.

The chain carries TRBV27 and TRBJ2-7, with 7 bases fitting TRBD2. With 6 bases clipped from V and 2 bases from J, the junction kept 4 bases outside the gene matches. This CDR3 spans 13 amino acids. Germline assignment: CDR1 MNHEY and CDR2 SMNVEV (reference sequence). The CDR3 region is CASRRTSTYEQYF. CDR3 coding DNA: TGTGCCAGCAGAAGGACTAGTACCTACGAGCAGTACTTC.

This rearrangement joins TRBV9 to TRBJ2-1; 14 bases fit TRBD2. The V and J ends lost 7 bases and 0 bases, in that order; junction bases with no gene match: 6. The CDR3 has 17 residues. CDR1 is SGDLS and CDR2 is YYNGEE in the germline V gene. The CDR3: CASSPGTSGSSYNEQFF. DNA for the CDR3: TGTGCCAGCTCCCCTGGGACTAGCGGGAGCTCCTACAATGAGCAGTTCTTC.

J is TRBJ1-1 and V is TRBV6-6; 9 nucleotides align to TRBD1. With V trimmed by 5 bases and J by 3 bases, 4 bases remained unmatched. Germline lookup yields CDR1 MNHNY and CDR2 SVGAGI (reference sequence). The CDR3 is made up of 14 amino acids. DNA for the CDR3: TGTGCCAGCAGTCTACAGGGGGCGTACACTGAAGCTTTCTTT. This gives the protein CASSLQGAYTEAFF.

This sequence joins TRBV19 and TRBJ2-1; D unclear. Germline loops: CDR1 LNHDA, CDR2 SQIVND (reference sequence). CDR3 length: 13 amino acids. V dropped 3 bases and J dropped 4 bases, with 7 bases sitting between them. DNA for the CDR3: TGTGCCAGTAGTATTGGGCTGTACAATGAGCAGTTCTTC. It translates to CASSIGLYNEQFF.

The rearrangement joins TRBV7-9 to TRBJ2-7; D is unclear. The CDR3 length is 12 residues. V shed 3 bases and J shed 4 bases, with 7 bases lying between them. Germline CDR1 reads SEHNR; CDR2 reads FQNEAQ (reference sequence). The chain's CDR3 is CASSLAEYEQYF. As DNA, the CDR3 is TGTGCCAGCAGCTTGGCGGAATACGAGCAGTACTTC.

V gene TRBV9 combines with J gene TRBJ2-1; 13 nucleotides agree with TRBD2. The CDR3 has 15 residues. The germline gives CDR1 SGDLS, CDR2 YYNGEE. V trimming: 2 bases; J trimming: 6 bases; junction bases outside the gene matches: 2. This chain's CDR3 is CASSVTSGRANEQFF. The CDR3 DNA reads TGTGCCAGCAGCGTTACTAGCGGGAGGGCCAATGAGCAGTTCTTC. The full variable domain, with the rest looked up from reference TRBV9 and TRBJ2-1, is DSGVTQTPKHLITATGQRVTLRCSPRSGDLSVYWYQQSLDQGLQFLIQYYNGEERAKGNILERFSAQQFPDLHSELNLSSLELGDSALYFCASSVTSGRANEQFFGPGTRLTVL.

This rearrangement joins TRBV5-1 to TRBJ1-5; D is possibly TRBD1 (5 bases). CDR1 and CDR2 (germline): SGHRS, YFSETQ. V shed 5 bases and J shed 6 bases, with 12 bases lying between them. The CDR3 consists of 13 residues. CDR3 nucleotides: TGCGCCAGCAGTTCAGGGCCCGGTCAGCCCCAGCATTTT. It codes for CASSSGPGQPQHF.

The chain joins TRBV4-1 to TRBJ2-3; possible D gene TRBD2, 6 bases. The CDR3 length is 14 residues. Germline values: CDR1 MGHRA, CDR2 YSYEKL. The V end lost 2 bases, the J end lost 5 bases, and 11 bases lay between the germline ends. The CDR3 sequence: CASSQFPGLDTQYF. CDR3 nucleotide sequence: TGCGCCAGCAGCCAATTCCCGGGACTAGATACGCAGTATTTT.